These T cell receptor beta chains were read from a single sample in a study of shared clonotypes between healthy human individuals. Assay used: immunoSEQ multiplex PCR; TCRdb lists only in-frame clones, some missing. Of approximately 810,000 clones in the sample, 92% were seen once. Sequencing used naive CD8+ T cells sorted from blood. Receptors were obtained from a man aged 25 to 40 in good health. CDR3s include the opening cysteine and the closing phenylalanine or tryptophan. A D gene is named only where the DNA matches it firmly. Expanded clones get a size class; other rows say once, few or many, or leave the size out.

D	V	J	size	length	DNA	CDR3
NA	TRBV30	TRBJ2-7	NA	12	TGTGCCTGGAGTACCCAGAACTACGAGCAGTACTTC	CAWSTQNYEQYF
NA	TRBV12-2	TRBJ2-5	NA	13	TGTGCAAGTCGCTTAGACAGGGAAGAGACCCAGTACTTC	CASRLDREETQYF
NA	TRBV5-6	TRBJ2-6	NA	16	TGTGCCAGCAGTTTCTCGCTCGGTTTAGGGGCCAACGTCCTGACTTTC	CASSFSLGLGANVLTF
NA	TRBV4-1	TRBJ2-7	NA	14	TGCGCCAGCAGCCAATGGGACACACCCTACGAGCAGTACTTC	CASSQWDTPYEQYF
NA	TRBV29-1	TRBJ2-1	NA	15	TGCAGCGTTGAAGTCCCTCTAAAAGGTCCCAATGAGCAGTTCTTC	CSVEVPLKGPNEQFF
NA	TRBV13	TRBJ2-5	NA	11	TGTGCCAGCAGCGCAGGGGAGACCCAGTACTTC	CASSAGETQYF
TRBD2	TRBV7-9	TRBJ2-1	NA	16	TGTGCCAGCAGCCAACCCCTAGCGGGAGAGTACAATGAGCAGTTCTTC	CASSQPLAGEYNEQFF
NA	TRBV27	TRBJ1-4	NA	14	TGTGCCAGCGGGTCCTGGGCCGATAATGAAAAACTGTTTTTT	CASGSWADNEKLFF
NA	TRBV4-3	TRBJ1-2	once	14	TGCGCCAGCAGCCAAACGTCCCCGGGGTCTATCTACACCTTC	CASSQTSPGSIYTF
TRBD1	TRBV10-3	TRBJ2-2	NA	10	TGTGCCCCCGACAGGGCGCAGCTGTTTTTT	CAPDRAQLFF
TRBD2	TRBV7-6	TRBJ2-1	NA	14	TGTGCCAGCAGCTTTGGGACTAGTTACAATGAGCAGTTCTTC	CASSFGTSYNEQFF
TRBD1	TRBV4-1	TRBJ1-2	NA	13	TGCGCCAGCAGCCGAGACAGGGCCGGCGGCTACACCTTC	CASSRDRAGGYTF
NA	TRBV9	TRBJ2-3	NA	17	TGTGCCAGCAGCGTAGCTACGGGCCGGAGTAGCACAGATACGCAGTATTTT	CASSVATGRSSTDTQYF
NA	TRBV19	TRBJ2-7	NA	14	TGTGCCAGTAGTATCGACCCGGGCTCAGGCGAGCAGTACTTC	CASSIDPGSGEQYF
NA	TRBV4-1	TRBJ1-2	NA	15	TGCGCCAGCAGCCAAGAATCCAGGTCCATCTATGGCTACACCTTC	CASSQESRSIYGYTF
NA	TRBV27	TRBJ2-1	NA	14	TGTGCCAGCAGTTTGGGGCTAGGGTACAATGAGCAGTTCTTC	CASSLGLGYNEQFF
NA	TRBV27	TRBJ2-1	NA	14	TGTGCCAGCAGCCTGGACATGACCTACAATGAGCAGTTCTTC	CASSLDMTYNEQFF
TRBD2	TRBV7-9	TRBJ2-1	NA	17	TGTGCCAGCAGCTCCATAGGAGGACTAGCGGTTTACAATGAGCAGTTCTTC	CASSSIGGLAVYNEQFF
TRBD1	TRBV7-9	TRBJ2-5	once	15	TGTGCCAGCAGCCCGGGGACAGTGGGGCAAGAGACCCAGTACTTC	CASSPGTVGQETQYF
NA	TRBV5-8	TRBJ2-2	NA	15	TGTGCCAGCAGGATCCGAGGGGTTAACACCGGGGAGCTGTTTTTT	CASRIRGVNTGELFF
NA	TRBV28	TRBJ1-2	NA	14	TGTGCCAGCAGTTTCGGTACTTCTAACTATGGCTACACCTTC	CASSFGTSNYGYTF
NA	TRBV5-1	TRBJ2-7	NA	16	TGCGCCAGCAGCTTAGGTGCCGGGACGGGATCCTACGAGCAGTACTTC	CASSLGAGTGSYEQYF
NA	TRBV5-6	TRBJ2-5	NA	14	TGTGCCAGCAGCTTGGTGGGGAAGACAGAGACCCAGTACTTC	CASSLVGKTETQYF
TRBD2	TRBV10-2	TRBJ2-1	NA	16	TGCGCCAGCAGTGAGGTTAGCGGGAGGGATCCCAATGAGCAGTTCTTC	CASSEVSGRDPNEQFF
NA	TRBV6-6	TRBJ1-5	NA	16	TGTGCCAGCAGTCACGGCTTGGCGGGTCCGAATCAGCCCCAGCATTTT	CASSHGLAGPNQPQHF
TRBD2	TRBV27	TRBJ2-3	NA	14	TGTGCCAGCAGTCCCCAAGCGACTAGCGATACGCAGTATTTT	CASSPQATSDTQYF
NA	TRBV7-2	TRBJ2-3	NA	15	TGTGCCAGCAGCTTAGGGCAACCCCGGTTAGATACGCAGTATTTT	CASSLGQPRLDTQYF
NA	TRBV12-5	TRBJ1-1	once	13	TGTGCTAGTGGTTTGGAATCAGGGAGGGAAGCTTTCTTT	CASGLESGREAFF
NA	TRBV15	TRBJ2-1	NA	19	TGTGCCACCAGCAGACGGACACTCCCTAGCGCCCATTCCTACAATGAGCAGTTCTTC	CATSRRTLPSAHSYNEQFF
NA	TRBV4-3	TRBJ2-1	NA	15	TGCGCCAGCAGCCAAGATTTGAGCTCCTACAATGAGCAGTTCTTC	CASSQDLSSYNEQFF
TRBD1	TRBV27	TRBJ2-7	NA	16	TGTGCCAGCAGGCGACAGGGGGCGTCATCCGCCTACGAGCAGTACTTC	CASRRQGASSAYEQYF
TRBD1	TRBV7-9	TRBJ2-1	NA	15	TGTGCCAGCAGCTTTGGACAGGGAGCCTACAATGAGCAGTTCTTC	CASSFGQGAYNEQFF
NA	TRBV7-9	TRBJ2-7	few	15	TGTGCCAGCAGCTTATCTTCGGGAGAAGGCCACGAGCAGTACTTC	CASSLSSGEGHEQYF
TRBD1	TRBV7-9	TRBJ2-5	NA	16	TGTGCCAGCAACCTGAGAGGGACAGGGTTGATGGAGACCCAGTACTTC	CASNLRGTGLMETQYF
TRBD1	TRBV27	TRBJ2-1	NA	14	TGTGCCAGCACGGCAGGGGGCTCCTACAATGAGCAGTTCTTC	CASTAGGSYNEQFF
NA	TRBV27	TRBJ2-1	NA	14	TGTGCCAGCAAACGCGGGCAGGCATACAATGAGCAGTTCTTC	CASKRGQAYNEQFF
TRBD1	TRBV7-9	TRBJ2-3	NA	14	TGTGCCAGCAGTCCGACACAGGGGGCAGATACGCAGTATTTT	CASSPTQGADTQYF
TRBD1	TRBV2	TRBJ2-7	NA	14	TGTGCCAGCAGTTCTGACAGGGGCCCCTACGAGCAGTACTTC	CASSSDRGPYEQYF
NA	TRBV6-6	TRBJ2-7	NA	13	TGTGCCAGCAGTTACTCCAGTTCATACGAGCAGTACTTC	CASSYSSSYEQYF
NA	TRBV9	TRBJ1-1	NA	13	TGTGCCAGCAGCGTAGACAGGGAGCCCGAAGCTTTCTTT	CASSVDREPEAFF
NA	TRBV7-9	TRBJ1-5	NA	15	TGTGCCAGCAGCTCCCCAGGGGCGGGCGATCAGCCCCAGCATTTT	CASSSPGAGDQPQHF